A single T cell receptor beta chain is shown here with its context. The CDR3 runs 15 residues. With 1 base removed from V and 0 bases from J, the gap between germline ends came to 10 bases. Per the germline V gene, CDR1 is GTSNPN and CDR2 is SVGIG (reference sequence). These data come from a study of blood T cell repertoires in COVID-19. At the level of the study: Samples representing acute and convalescent COVID-19 were sourced from the United States, Italy and Spain. Nucleic acid was either cDNA or gDNA, and it came from T cells, B-cell-depleted T cells, or PBMCs.

Authors' data handling: The authors estimated nucleated cell counts from reference gene primer amplification. The data were produced by immunoSEQ multiplex PCR, yet TCRdb's version contains in-frame clones alone and is incomplete. That table supplies the V and J calls and clone size; D and trimming were determined from the DNA. The sample has 250,000 to 300,000 clones, around 90% seen once. This sequence originates from a man aged 50-60 years with acute or convalescent COVID-19. The sequencing input was peripheral blood. J is TRBJ2-1 and V is TRBV30; the D is unclear. CDR3 nucleotides: TGTGCCTGGAGTGGGTCGGGTGACTCCTACAATGAGCAGTTCTTC. As protein: CAWSGSGDSYNEQFF. Full variable domain (remainder filled in from reference TRBV30 and TRBJ2-1): SQTIHQWPATLVQPVGSPLSLECTVEGTSNPNLYWYRQAAGRGLQLLFYSVGIGQISSEVPQNLSASRPQDRQFILSSKKLLLSDSGFYLCAWSGSGDSYNEQFFGPGTRLTVL.